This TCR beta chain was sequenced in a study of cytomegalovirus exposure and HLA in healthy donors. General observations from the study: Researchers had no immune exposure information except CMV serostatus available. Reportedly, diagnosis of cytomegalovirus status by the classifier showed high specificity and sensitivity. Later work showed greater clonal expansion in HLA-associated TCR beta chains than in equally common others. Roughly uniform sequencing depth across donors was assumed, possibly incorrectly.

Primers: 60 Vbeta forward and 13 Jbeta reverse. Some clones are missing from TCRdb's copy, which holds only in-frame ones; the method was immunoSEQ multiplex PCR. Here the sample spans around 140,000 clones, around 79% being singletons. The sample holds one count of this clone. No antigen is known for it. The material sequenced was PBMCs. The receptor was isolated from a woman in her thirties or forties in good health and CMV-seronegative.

CDR3 region: CASSSDSSNQPQHF. The CDR3 DNA reads as TGTGCCAGCAGTTCGGACAGTAGCAATCAGCCCCAGCATTTT. This rearrangement joins TRBV6-5 to TRBJ1-5, with a weak D call TRBD1 (6 bases). The length of the CDR3 is 14 residues. Trimming took 4 bases from V and 0 from J, leaving 7 bases between them. Looked up from germline, CDR1 is MNHEY and CDR2 is SVGAGI.